This is a list of T cell receptor beta chains from one sample in a study of cytomegalovirus exposure and HLA in healthy donors. Data came from immunoSEQ multiplex PCR; TCRdb stores just in-frame clones and leaves some out. The data hold 100,000 to 150,000 clones, with 55% to 75% observed a single time. The sample taken for sequencing was PBMCs. The receptors here all came from a man between 25 and 39 years old in good health and CMV-seronegative. CDR3s include the opening cysteine and the closing phenylalanine or tryptophan. D genes are given only for firm matches. Some rows mark clone size as missing; the rest say once, few, many or name a class of expanded clone.

j_gene: TRBJ2-5
abundance: few
d_gene: -
v_gene: TRBV5-6
len: 15
CDR3nt: TGTGCCAGCAGCTTGGTTTTAGCAGGGCTAGAGACCCAGTACTTC
CDR3aa: CASSLVLAGLETQYF

j_gene: TRBJ2-1
abundance: few
d_gene: TRBD2
v_gene: TRBV4-1
len: 16
CDR3nt: TGCGCCAGCAGCCACCTTTTAGGCGGGGAGGGGAATGAGCAGTTCTTC
CDR3aa: CASSHLLGGEGNEQFF

j_gene: TRBJ1-6
abundance: -
d_gene: -
v_gene: TRBV7-9
len: 14
CDR3nt: TGTGCCAGCAGCTTAGGTGGCTCCTTTTCACCCCTCCACTTT
CDR3aa: CASSLGGSFSPLHF

j_gene: TRBJ2-5
abundance: -
d_gene: -
v_gene: TRBV5-4
len: 13
CDR3nt: TGTGCCAGCAGCTCGACCACTAGCCCCGGCCAGTACTTC
CDR3aa: CASSSTTSPGQYF

j_gene: TRBJ1-2
abundance: -
d_gene: TRBD1
v_gene: TRBV4-3
len: 14
CDR3nt: TGCGCCAGCAGCCACACAGGGGATCGGTATGGCTACACCTTC
CDR3aa: CASSHTGDRYGYTF

j_gene: TRBJ2-7
abundance: -
d_gene: -
v_gene: TRBV19
len: 14
CDR3nt: TGTGCCAGTAGTATAGAGACAGGTACCTACGAGCAGTACTTC
CDR3aa: CASSIETGTYEQYF

j_gene: TRBJ2-1
abundance: few
d_gene: -
v_gene: TRBV19
len: 15
CDR3nt: TGTGCCAGTACCCAGGTTTTTAACTCCTACAATGAGCAGTTCTTC
CDR3aa: CASTQVFNSYNEQFF

j_gene: TRBJ1-1
abundance: -
d_gene: TRBD1
v_gene: TRBV28
len: 15
CDR3nt: TGTGCCAGCAGCCCAAGGACAGGGGCAGGGACTGAAGCTTTCTTT
CDR3aa: CASSPRTGAGTEAFF

j_gene: TRBJ1-2
abundance: -
d_gene: -
v_gene: TRBV30
len: 12
CDR3nt: TGTGCCTTTCCCCGAGGATATCGTGGCTACACCTTC
CDR3aa: CAFPRGYRGYTF

j_gene: TRBJ2-7
abundance: -
d_gene: TRBD2
v_gene: TRBV6-1
len: 15
CDR3nt: TGTGCCAGCAGTGACGGGACTAGCGGCCTCTACGAGCAGTACTTC
CDR3aa: CASSDGTSGLYEQYF

j_gene: TRBJ2-1
abundance: -
d_gene: TRBD2
v_gene: TRBV7-9
len: 15
CDR3nt: TGTGCCAGCAGCTTGGGTAGCGGGGGCCCAGGGGAGCAGTTCTTC
CDR3aa: CASSLGSGGPGEQFF

j_gene: TRBJ2-7
abundance: few
d_gene: TRBD1
v_gene: TRBV6-6
len: 12
CDR3nt: TGTGCCAGCAGTTGGGACAGGGACGAGCAGTACTTC
CDR3aa: CASSWDRDEQYF

j_gene: TRBJ1-2
abundance: -
d_gene: -
v_gene: TRBV11-1
len: 16
CDR3nt: TGTGCCAGCACCCCACTGGGGTCCACCACTAGCTATGGCTACACCTTC
CDR3aa: CASTPLGSTTSYGYTF